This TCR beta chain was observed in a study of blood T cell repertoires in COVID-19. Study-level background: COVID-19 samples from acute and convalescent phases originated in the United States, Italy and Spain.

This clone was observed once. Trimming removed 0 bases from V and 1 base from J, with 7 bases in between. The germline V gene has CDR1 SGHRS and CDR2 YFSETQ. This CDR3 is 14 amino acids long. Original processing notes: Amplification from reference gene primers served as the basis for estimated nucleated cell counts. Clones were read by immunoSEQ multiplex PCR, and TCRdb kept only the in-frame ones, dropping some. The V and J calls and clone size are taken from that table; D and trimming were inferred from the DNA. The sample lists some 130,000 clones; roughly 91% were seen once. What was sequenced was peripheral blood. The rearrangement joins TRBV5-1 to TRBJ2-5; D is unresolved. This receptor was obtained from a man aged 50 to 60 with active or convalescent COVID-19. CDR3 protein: CASSLALRQETQYF. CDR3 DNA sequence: TGCGCCAGCAGCTTGGCACTGCGCCAAGAGACCCAGTACTTC.